The 28 T cell receptor beta chains in this list originate from one sample, sequenced in a study of control samples from healthy donors and cancer patients. Measured with immunoSEQ multiplex PCR; TCRdb has only the in-frame clones, and not every one. This sample yields 200,000 to 250,000 clones, of which roughly 94% are seen a single time; about 1.4% belongs to the top ten. Sequencing was performed on blood. These receptors were obtained from a man aged 50 to 60 in good health.

V usage is TRBV5-5 and J usage is TRBJ1-5; weak D call: TRBD1 (5 bases). Germline V gene data show CDR1 as SGHKS and CDR2 as YYEKEE (reference sequence). There are 15 residues in the CDR3. V dropped 1 base and J dropped 1 base, with 9 bases sitting between them. CDR3 sequence (DNA): TGTGCCAGCAGCTTGTGGGGCGACAGCAATCAGCCCCAGCATTTT. It yields the protein CASSLWGDSNQPQHF.

The chain couples TRBV7-2 to TRBJ1-6, with D maybe TRBD1 (5 bases). Germline CDR1 and CDR2: SGHTA and FQGNSA. The CDR3 length is 15 residues. V was clipped by 2 bases and J by 10 bases, with 15 bases between them. CDR3 region: CASSLQGGDESPLHF. The CDR3 nucleotides read TGTGCCAGCAGCTTACAGGGCGGGGATGAATCACCCCTCCACTTT.

The V and J genes are TRBV3-1 (or the pseudogene TRBV3-2) and TRBJ2-2; D may be TRBD1 or TRBD2 (6 bases each). CDR3 length equals 18 residues. With 4 bases removed from V and 2 bases from J, the gap between germline ends came to 20 bases. Germline-derived CDR1 and CDR2 are LGHDT and YNNKEL (reference sequence). CDR3 residues: CASSRTLGGQINTGELFF. In DNA, the CDR3 is TGTGCCAGCAGCCGCACTCTGGGAGGACAGATAAACACCGGGGAGCTGTTTTTT.

The chain is built from TRBV5-1 and TRBJ2-5; 8 bases are shared with TRBD2. The ends lost 0 bases at V and 4 bases at J; junction bases unmatched: 8. Germline-derived CDR1 and CDR2 are SGHRS and YFSETQ. The CDR3 runs to 16 residues. The CDR3 reads CASSLALSGAGETQYF. For the CDR3, the DNA is TGCGCCAGCAGCTTGGCTCTTAGCGGGGCGGGAGAGACCCAGTACTTC. Drawing the rest from reference TRBV5-1 and TRBJ2-5, the complete variable domain is KAGVTQTPRYLIKTRGQQVTLSCSPISGHRSVSWYQQTPGQGLQFLFEYFSETQRNKGNFPGRFSGRQFSNSRSEMNVSTLELGDSALYLCASSLALSGAGETQYFGPGTRLLVL.

This clone was seen only once. CDR3 coding DNA: TGTGCCAGCAGTCGCGGGACTAGCGAGACCCAGTACTTC. This sequence encodes CASSRGTSETQYF. This rearrangement joins TRBV6-5 to TRBJ2-5; 9 bases are shared with TRBD2. Germline trimming cut 5 bases from V and 5 bases from J; bases unmatched to any gene: 3. The CDR3 spans 13 residues. The V gene's germline CDR1 is MNHEY and CDR2 SVGAGI.

Only one count was recorded for this clone. V and J are TRBV5-1 and TRBJ1-3; D is ambiguous. Germline CDR1 is SGHRS and CDR2 is YFSETQ. The CDR3 has 14 amino acids. V lost 1 base to trimming and J lost 0 bases, with 5 bases between them. CDR3 residues: CASSLQDSGNTIYF. The CDR3 DNA sequence: TGCGCCAGCAGCTTGCAGGACTCTGGAAACACCATATATTTT.

The CDR3 DNA follows: TGTGCCAGCAGTTACAACATCCGGGACAGCAGCAATCAGCCCCAGCATTTT. Translated: CASSYNIRDSSNQPQHF. V gene TRBV6-2 or TRBV6-3 combines with J gene TRBJ1-5; 7 bases match TRBD1. Germline V gives CDR1 MNHEY, CDR2 SVGEGT. The CDR3 has 17 amino acids. J lost 1 base, V lost 2 bases, and 8 bases had no gene match.

The CDR3 loop reads CASSLEGKPTEAFF. The CDR3 nucleotides are TGTGCCAGCAGTTTGGAAGGGAAGCCCACTGAAGCTTTCTTT. The chain combines TRBV28 with TRBJ1-1; D is undetermined. This CDR3 comprises 14 residues. Germline V gene data show CDR1 as MDHEN and CDR2 as SYDVKM. With 3 bases removed from V and 4 bases from J, the gap between germline ends came to 12 bases.

The rearrangement joins TRBV19 to TRBJ1-2; D unresolved. The CDR3 runs to 15 residues. Germline CDR1 and CDR2: LNHDA and SQIVND (reference sequence). Trimming removed 3 bases at V and 1 base at J, with 12 bases between. The CDR3 region is CASSILRNFNYGYTF. Written as DNA, the CDR3 is TGTGCCAGTAGTATCCTCCGGAATTTTAACTATGGCTACACCTTC.

The gene calls are TRBV7-2 and TRBJ1-2; TRBD1 matches 7 bases. The V gene's germline CDR1 is SGHTA and CDR2 FQGNSA. J gave up 6 bases and V 5 bases, and 9 bases lay outside the gene matches. The CDR3 is 14 residues long. Here the CDR3 reads CASSASTGYDGYTF. In DNA, the CDR3 is TGTGCCAGCAGCGCCTCGACAGGGTATGATGGCTACACCTTC.

The chain combines TRBV5-1 with TRBJ2-1; D is undetermined. The CDR3 loop spans 12 amino acids. V was shortened by 4 bases and J by 8 bases, with 10 bases between the two germline ends. CDR1 is SGHRS and CDR2 is YFSETQ in the germline V gene. The CDR3 DNA is TGCGCCAGCAGCGACCTTCTGGATGAGCAGTTCTTC. It codes for CASSDLLDEQFF.

The J gene is TRBJ1-3, the V gene TRBV7-2, with D tentatively TRBD1 (5 bases). Trimming took 3 bases from V and 11 from J, leaving 8 bases between them. Germline V lookup: CDR1 SGHTA, CDR2 FQGNSA. The CDR3 length is 11 residues. The CDR3 bases are TGTGCCAGCAGCTTCGGGACCGCCATATATTTT. Its protein product is CASSFGTAIYF.

The V and J genes are TRBV5-4 and TRBJ1-2, with a weak D call TRBD1 (6 bases). Trimming cost V 4 bases and J 0 bases, with 10 bases left between them. CDR3 length: 14 amino acids. Germline V gene sequence: CDR1 SGHNT, CDR2 YYREEE (reference sequence). The CDR3 reads CASSREGANYGYTF. CDR3 sequence (DNA): TGTGCCAGCAGCCGGGAGGGGGCTAACTATGGCTACACCTTC.

The chain has TRBV12-3 or TRBV12-4 and TRBJ2-1; D call uncertain. This CDR3 has 13 residues. Trimming took 0 bases from V and 6 from J, leaving 6 bases between them. CDR3 sequence reads: CASSLAGVNEQFF. For the CDR3, the DNA is TGTGCCAGCAGTTTAGCTGGGGTCAATGAGCAGTTCTTC.

The chain carries TRBV16 and TRBJ1-1; tentatively, D is TRBD1 (5 bases). CDR3 size: 14 residues. Trimming left V 0 bases short and J 5 bases short, with 10 bases between. CDR1 KGHSY and CDR2 FQNENV come from the germline V gene. CDR3 loop: CASSQSGVTTEAFF. The DNA for the CDR3 is TGTGCCAGCAGCCAATCGGGGGTTACTACTGAAGCTTTCTTT.

The chain carries TRBV28 and TRBJ1-1; 8 nucleotides agree with TRBD1. From germline, CDR1 is MDHEN and CDR2 SYDVKM. This CDR3 has 14 amino acids. With V trimmed by 5 bases and J by 4 bases, 6 bases remained unmatched. The CDR3 bases are TGTGCCAGCAGTAGCGGACAGGGTTCCACTGAAGCTTTCTTT. It translates to CASSSGQGSTEAFF.

The rearrangement links TRBV6-5 to TRBJ1-2, with TRBD1 matching over 7 bases. Losses at the gene ends were 6 bases for V and 5 bases for J; bases not matched to a gene: 9. The germline CDR1 and CDR2 sequences are MNHEY and SVGAGI. The CDR3 extends over 14 amino acids. This CDR3 reads CASRILQGLYGYTF. The CDR3 region has the DNA TGTGCCAGCAGGATACTACAGGGGCTGTATGGCTACACCTTC.

The chain has TRBV5-1 and TRBJ2-7; 9 bases map to TRBD1. This CDR3 comprises 17 residues. CDR1 is SGHRS and CDR2 is YFSETQ in the germline V gene. Trimming at V came to 0 bases and at J to 2 bases, leaving 9 bases not matched to a gene. The CDR3 is CASSLVVAGQGTYEQYF. The CDR3 DNA is TGCGCCAGCAGCTTGGTTGTGGCGGGACAGGGAACCTACGAGCAGTACTTC.

The chain combines TRBV9 with TRBJ2-1; 9 bases are shared with TRBD2. The germline CDR1 and CDR2 sequences are SGDLS and YYNGEE. V shed 4 bases and J 6 bases; nucleotides not matched to a gene: 8. CDR3 length equals 15 residues. This chain's CDR3 is CASSLTSGDLNEQFF. The CDR3 bases are TGTGCCAGCAGCTTGACTAGCGGCGACCTCAATGAGCAGTTCTTC.

The V gene is TRBV5-1, the J gene TRBJ2-1, with 13 nucleotides matching TRBD2. Germline V gives CDR1 SGHRS, CDR2 YFSETQ. V gave up 1 base and J gave up 8 bases; unmatched junction bases: 3. This CDR3 comprises 15 residues. The CDR3 loop reads CASSLTSGGADEQFF. DNA of the CDR3: TGCGCCAGCAGCTTGACTAGCGGGGGGGCGGATGAGCAGTTCTTC.

The V call is TRBV7-8, the J call TRBJ1-4; 7 nucleotides match TRBD1. The germline V gene has CDR1 SGHVS and CDR2 FQNEAQ. With V trimmed by 5 bases and J by 5 bases, 5 bases remained unmatched. The CDR3 consists of 14 residues. In nucleotides, the CDR3 is TGTGCCAGCAGCCAAGGGACAGCGAATGAAAAACTGTTTTTT. Its translation: CASSQGTANEKLFF.

The rearrangement joins TRBV2 to TRBJ2-1, with D tentatively TRBD1 (5 bases). V dropped 1 base and J dropped 7 bases, with 11 bases sitting between them. Germline lookup yields CDR1 SNHLY and CDR2 FYNNEI. The CDR3 extends over 14 amino acids. The CDR3 reads CASSEEVGRNEQFF. CDR3 nucleotides: TGTGCCAGCAGTGAAGAGGTGGGGCGGAATGAGCAGTTCTTC.

The rearrangement links TRBV28 to TRBJ1-1; no reliable D call. Germline V gene sequence: CDR1 MDHEN, CDR2 SYDVKM. The V end was cut by 3 bases, the J end by 6 bases, with 8 bases between. This CDR3 is built from 12 residues. The CDR3: CASSFRIAEAFF. The CDR3 nucleotides read TGTGCCAGCAGTTTTAGGATCGCTGAAGCTTTCTTT. Together with reference TRBV28 and TRBJ1-1, the CDR3 gives the full variable domain: DVKVTQSSRYLVKRTGEKVFLECVQDMDHENMFWYRQDPGLGLRLIYFSYDVKMKEKGDIPEGYSVSREKKERFSLILESASTNQTSMYLCASSFRIAEAFFGQGTRLTVV.

V is TRBV7-8 and J is TRBJ2-5; the D gene is possibly TRBD2 (5 bases). The ends were cut back, 5 bases at V and 6 bases at J, with 13 bases in the middle. The germline CDR1 and CDR2 sequences are SGHVS and FQNEAQ. There are 13 residues in the CDR3. The CDR3 DNA reads as TGTGCCAGCAGCCGCCGGGCGGGCCAGACCCAGTACTTC. It translates to CASSRRAGQTQYF.

V gene TRBV5-4 combines with J gene TRBJ2-5; possible D gene TRBD2, 5 bases. CDR1 is SGHNT, CDR2 YYREEE, per germline (reference sequence). CDR3 length: 14 amino acids. V was pared by 4 bases and J by 8 bases, with 18 bases between. CDR3 loop: CASSPSGLDTTQYF. As DNA, the CDR3 is TGTGCCAGCAGCCCCTCCGGACTCGACACCACCCAGTACTTC.

The CDR3 spells CASSLGAVGSTDTQYF. The CDR3 DNA is TGCGCCAGCAGCTTGGGAGCGGTTGGGAGCACAGATACGCAGTATTTT. The rearrangement uses TRBV5-1 and TRBJ2-3; D may be TRBD2 (5 bases). Between the trimmed V and J ends, which lost 0 bases and 0 bases, there was a span of 11 bases. Germline CDR1 and CDR2: SGHRS and YFSETQ. The CDR3 extends over 16 amino acids.

This chain joins TRBV20-1 and TRBJ1-1; D not resolved. Germline CDR1 and CDR2: DFQATT and SNEGSKA (reference sequence). This CDR3 has 10 amino acids. The ends were cut back, 6 bases at V and 5 bases at J, with 7 bases in the middle. The CDR3 protein is CSAPWTEAFF. The CDR3 nucleotides are TGCAGTGCGCCGTGGACTGAAGCTTTCTTT.

V and J are TRBV3-1 (or the pseudogene TRBV3-2) and TRBJ2-3; 10 positions agree with TRBD2. Germline CDR1 is LGHDT and CDR2 is YNNKEL (reference sequence). The CDR3 runs to 14 residues. Germline trimming cut 4 bases from V and 5 bases from J; bases unmatched to any gene: 3. The DNA for the CDR3 is TGTGCCAGCAGCCCACTAGCGGGGAAAGATACGCAGTATTTT. It encodes CASSPLAGKDTQYF.